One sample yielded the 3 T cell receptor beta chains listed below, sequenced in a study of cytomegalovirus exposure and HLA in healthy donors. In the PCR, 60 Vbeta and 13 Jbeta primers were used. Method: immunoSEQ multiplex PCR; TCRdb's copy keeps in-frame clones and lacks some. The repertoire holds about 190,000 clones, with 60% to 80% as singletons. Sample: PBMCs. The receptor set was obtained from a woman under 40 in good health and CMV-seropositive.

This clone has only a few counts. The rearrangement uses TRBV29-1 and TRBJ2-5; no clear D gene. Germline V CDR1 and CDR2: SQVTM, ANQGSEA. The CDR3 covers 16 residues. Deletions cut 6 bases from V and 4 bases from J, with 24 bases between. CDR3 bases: TGCAGCGTCGTTCCTTCCTCTTTGACGCGAGGAGAGACCCAGTACTTC. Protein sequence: CSVVPSSLTRGETQYF.

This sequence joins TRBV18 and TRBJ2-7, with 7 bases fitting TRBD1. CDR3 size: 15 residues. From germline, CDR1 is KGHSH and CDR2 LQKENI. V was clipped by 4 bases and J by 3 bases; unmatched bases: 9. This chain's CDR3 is CASSRKTGSDYEQYF. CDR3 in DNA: TGTGCCAGCTCACGCAAGACAGGGTCGGACTACGAGCAGTACTTC.

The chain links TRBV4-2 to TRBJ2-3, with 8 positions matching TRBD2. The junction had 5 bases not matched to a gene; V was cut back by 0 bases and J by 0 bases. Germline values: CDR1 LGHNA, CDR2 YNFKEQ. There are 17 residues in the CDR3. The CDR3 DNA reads TGTGCCAGCAGCCAAGATGGCGGGGGGACTAGCACAGATACGCAGTATTTT. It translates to CASSQDGGGTSTDTQYF.